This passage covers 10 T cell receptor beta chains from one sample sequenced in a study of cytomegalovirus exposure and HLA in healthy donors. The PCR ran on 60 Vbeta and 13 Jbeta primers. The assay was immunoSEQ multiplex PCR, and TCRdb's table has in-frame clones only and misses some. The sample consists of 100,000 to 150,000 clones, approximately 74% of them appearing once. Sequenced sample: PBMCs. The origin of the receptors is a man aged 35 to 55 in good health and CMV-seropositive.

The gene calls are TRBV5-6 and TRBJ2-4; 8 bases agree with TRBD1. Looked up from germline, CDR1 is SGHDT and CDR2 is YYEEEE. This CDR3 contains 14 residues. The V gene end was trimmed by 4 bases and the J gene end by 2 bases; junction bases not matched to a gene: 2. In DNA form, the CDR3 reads TGTGCCAGCAGCCGGACAGGGACCAAAAACATTCAGTACTTC. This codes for CASSRTGTKNIQYF.

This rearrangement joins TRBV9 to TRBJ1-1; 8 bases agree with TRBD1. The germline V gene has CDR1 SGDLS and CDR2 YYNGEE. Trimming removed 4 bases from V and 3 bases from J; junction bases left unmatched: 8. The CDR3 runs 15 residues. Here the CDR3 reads CASSTTTGVDTEAFF. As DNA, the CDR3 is TGTGCCAGCAGCACAACGACAGGGGTCGACACTGAAGCTTTCTTT.

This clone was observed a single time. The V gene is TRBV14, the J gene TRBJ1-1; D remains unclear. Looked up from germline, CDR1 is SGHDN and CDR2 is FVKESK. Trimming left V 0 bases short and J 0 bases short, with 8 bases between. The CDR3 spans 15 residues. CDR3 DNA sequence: TGTGCCAGCAGCCAAGAAAACAATATGAACACTGAAGCTTTCTTT. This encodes CASSQENNMNTEAFF. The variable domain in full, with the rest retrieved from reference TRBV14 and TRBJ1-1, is EAGVTQFPSHSVIEKGQTVTLRCDPISGHDNLYWYRRVMGKEIKFLLHFVKESKQDESGMPNNRFLAERTGGTYSTLKVQPAELEDSGVYFCASSQENNMNTEAFFGQGTRLTVV.

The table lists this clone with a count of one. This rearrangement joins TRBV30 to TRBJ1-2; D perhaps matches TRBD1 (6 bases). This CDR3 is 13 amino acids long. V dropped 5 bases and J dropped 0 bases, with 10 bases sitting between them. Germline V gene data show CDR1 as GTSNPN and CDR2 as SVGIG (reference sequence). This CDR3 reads CAWQGQPNYGYTF. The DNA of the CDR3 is TGTGCCTGGCAAGGACAGCCTAACTATGGCTACACCTTC.

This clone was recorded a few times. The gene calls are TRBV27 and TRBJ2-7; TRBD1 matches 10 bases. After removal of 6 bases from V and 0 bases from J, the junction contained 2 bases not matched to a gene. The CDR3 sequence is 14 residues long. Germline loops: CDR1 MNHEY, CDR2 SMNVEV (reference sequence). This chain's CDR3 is CASRDRGSSYEQYF. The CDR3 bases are TGTGCCAGCAGGGACAGGGGGAGCTCCTACGAGCAGTACTTC.

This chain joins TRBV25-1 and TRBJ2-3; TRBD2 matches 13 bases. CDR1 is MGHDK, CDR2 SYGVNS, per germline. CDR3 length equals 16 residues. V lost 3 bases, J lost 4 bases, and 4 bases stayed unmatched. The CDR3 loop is CASSEPGLAGPDTQYF. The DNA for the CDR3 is TGTGCCAGCAGTGAGCCGGGACTAGCGGGACCAGATACGCAGTATTTT.

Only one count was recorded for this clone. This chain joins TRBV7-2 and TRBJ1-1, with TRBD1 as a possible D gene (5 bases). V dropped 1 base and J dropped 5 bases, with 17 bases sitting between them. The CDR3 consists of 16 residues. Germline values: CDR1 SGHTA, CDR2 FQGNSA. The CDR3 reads CASSLVPGWDYTEAFF. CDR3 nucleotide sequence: TGTGCCAGCAGCTTAGTACCGGGTTGGGACTATACTGAAGCTTTCTTT.

CDR3 nucleotides: TGTGCCAGTAGGGGGACAGGGAACTATGGCTACACCTTC. Translating gives CASRGTGNYGYTF. The rearrangement joins TRBV19 to TRBJ1-2; 9 bases align to TRBD1. The junction had 1 base not matched to a gene; V was cut back by 6 bases and J by 2 bases. The CDR3 extends over 13 amino acids. Germline values: CDR1 LNHDA, CDR2 SQIVND (reference sequence).

CDR3 DNA: TGTGCCAGCAGAGATAGCTCATACAATGAGCAGTTCTTC. Its translation: CASRDSSYNEQFF. This chain links TRBV11-2 with TRBJ2-1; D unclear. This CDR3 has 13 amino acids. The V gene's germline CDR1 is SGHAT and CDR2 FQNNGV. The germline V and J ends were trimmed by 6 bases and 4 bases, with 10 bases remaining between them.

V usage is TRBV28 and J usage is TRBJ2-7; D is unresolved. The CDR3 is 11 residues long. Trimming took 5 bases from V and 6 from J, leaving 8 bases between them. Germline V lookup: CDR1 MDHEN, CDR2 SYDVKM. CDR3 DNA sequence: TGTGCCAGCAGTCGACTGCGCGAGCAGTACTTC. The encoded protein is CASSRLREQYF.